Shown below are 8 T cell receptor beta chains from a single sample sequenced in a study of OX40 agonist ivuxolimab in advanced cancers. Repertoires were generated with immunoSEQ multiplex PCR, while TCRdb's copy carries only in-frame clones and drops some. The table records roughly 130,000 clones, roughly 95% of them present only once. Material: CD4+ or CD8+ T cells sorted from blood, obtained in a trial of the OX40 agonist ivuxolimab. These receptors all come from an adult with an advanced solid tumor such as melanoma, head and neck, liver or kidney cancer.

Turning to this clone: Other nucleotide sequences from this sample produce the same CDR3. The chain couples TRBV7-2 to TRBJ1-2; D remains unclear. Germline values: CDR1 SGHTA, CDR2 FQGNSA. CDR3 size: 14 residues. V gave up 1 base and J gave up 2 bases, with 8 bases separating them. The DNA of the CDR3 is TGTGCCAGCAGCTTAGACATCGCCAACTATGGCTACACCTTC. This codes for CASSLDIANYGYTF.

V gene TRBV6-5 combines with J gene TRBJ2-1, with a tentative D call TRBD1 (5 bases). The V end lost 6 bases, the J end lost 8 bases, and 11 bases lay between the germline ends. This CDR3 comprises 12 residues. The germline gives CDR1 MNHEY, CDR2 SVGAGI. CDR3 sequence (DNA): TGTGCCAGCAGCTACGACAGTTATGAGCAGTTCTTC. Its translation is CASSYDSYEQFF.

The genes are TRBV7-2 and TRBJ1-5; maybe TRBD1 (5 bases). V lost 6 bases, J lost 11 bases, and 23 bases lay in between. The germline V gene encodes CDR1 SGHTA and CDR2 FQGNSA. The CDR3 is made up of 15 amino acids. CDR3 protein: CASSLDTSHRGAQHF. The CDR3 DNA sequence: TGTGCCAGCAGTCTAGACACCAGTCATCGGGGGGCCCAGCATTTT.

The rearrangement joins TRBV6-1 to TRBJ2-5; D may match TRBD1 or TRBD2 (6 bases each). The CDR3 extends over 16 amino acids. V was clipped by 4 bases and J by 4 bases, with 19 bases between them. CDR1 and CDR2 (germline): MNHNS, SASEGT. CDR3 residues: CASSANGGPKRETQYF. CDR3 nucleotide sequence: TGTGCCAGCAGTGCGAACGGGGGCCCCAAAAGAGAGACCCAGTACTTC.

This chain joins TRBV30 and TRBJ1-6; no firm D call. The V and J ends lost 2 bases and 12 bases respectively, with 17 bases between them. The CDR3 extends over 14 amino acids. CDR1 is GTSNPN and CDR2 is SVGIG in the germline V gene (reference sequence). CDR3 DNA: TGTGCCTGGAGTCTGCCGGGAGGGATGGGACCCCTCCACTTT. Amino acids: CAWSLPGGMGPLHF.

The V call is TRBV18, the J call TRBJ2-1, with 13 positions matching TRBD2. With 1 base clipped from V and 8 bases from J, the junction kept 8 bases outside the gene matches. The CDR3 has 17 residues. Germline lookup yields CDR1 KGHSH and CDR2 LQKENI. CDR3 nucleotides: TGTGCCAGCTCACCACTCCGACTAGCGGGGGGTCAGGATGAGCAGTTCTTC. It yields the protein CASSPLRLAGGQDEQFF.

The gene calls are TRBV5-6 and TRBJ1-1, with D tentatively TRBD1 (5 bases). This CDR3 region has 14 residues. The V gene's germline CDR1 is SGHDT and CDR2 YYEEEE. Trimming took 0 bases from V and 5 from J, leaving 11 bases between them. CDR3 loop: CASSLVTDRTEAFF. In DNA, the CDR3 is TGTGCCAGCAGCTTGGTGACAGATCGTACTGAAGCTTTCTTT.

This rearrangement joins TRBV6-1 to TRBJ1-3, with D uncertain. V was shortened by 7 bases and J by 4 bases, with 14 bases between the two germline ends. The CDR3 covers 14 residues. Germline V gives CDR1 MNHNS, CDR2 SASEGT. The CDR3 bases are TGTGCCAGCAACCCAGCTTTTATAGGAAACACCATATATTTT. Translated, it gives CASNPAFIGNTIYF.